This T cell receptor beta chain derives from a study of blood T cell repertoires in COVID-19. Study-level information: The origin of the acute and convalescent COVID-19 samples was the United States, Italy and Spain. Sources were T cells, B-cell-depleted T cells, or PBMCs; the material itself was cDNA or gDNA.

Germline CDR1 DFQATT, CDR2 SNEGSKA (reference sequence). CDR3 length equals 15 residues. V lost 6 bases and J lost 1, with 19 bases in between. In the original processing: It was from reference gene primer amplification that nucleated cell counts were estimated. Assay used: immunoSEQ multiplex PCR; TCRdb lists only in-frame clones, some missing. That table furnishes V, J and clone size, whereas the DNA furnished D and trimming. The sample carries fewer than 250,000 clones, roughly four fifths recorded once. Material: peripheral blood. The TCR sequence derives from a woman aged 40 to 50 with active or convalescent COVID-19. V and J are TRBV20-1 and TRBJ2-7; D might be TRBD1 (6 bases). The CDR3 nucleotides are TGCAGTGCGAGTAAGACAGGTAAATCATCCTACGAGCAGTACTTC. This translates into CSASKTGKSSYEQYF.